The present T cell receptor beta chain was sequenced within a study of blood T cell repertoires in COVID-19 (TCRdb year 2020). For the wider study: Samples from collaborators originated in the United States, Italy and Spain and spanned both the acute and convalescent phases of COVID-19. Where available, HLA class I and class II types were taken from metadata supplied by the sample provider and were not determined by assay-based typing. The dataset comprised deeply sampled blood TCRbeta repertoires from subjects exposed to, actively infected with, or recovered from COVID-19. The samples were drawn from the first 160 participants of the ongoing ImmuneRACE study and from under 1,500 subjects provided by 6 global collaborators. The material from the prospective study consisted of cDNA or gDNA derived from T cells, B-cell-depleted T cells, or PBMCs. The sample metadata nearly always contained a de-identified subject ID, COVID-19 status, age in years and sex. The repertoires were released in a freely available public database intended as a resource for research on the immune response to SARS-CoV-2. General study outcomes and caveats: The quantity of clinical and demographic metadata differed by source and by participant and was supplied without curation.

Concerning this clone itself: Its antigen is still unknown. No base quality values were provided; no much bigger clone lies one nucleotide off.

Collaborating institutions collected whole blood in K2EDTA tubes following their own protocols. For TCRbeta analysis, collaborator samples were shipped as frozen whole blood, as isolated PBMCs, or as DNA extracted from either sample type. TCRbeta CDR3 regions were amplified from genomic DNA by means of the immunoSEQ Assay, a bias-controlled multiplex PCR. The authors' pipeline ran thus. The number of nucleated cells in each sample was estimated from the amplification of reference gene primers within the assay. To quantify the absolute abundance of each unique TCRbeta CDR3 rearrangement, sequence reads were collapsed and filtered. Productive Simpson clonality was computed per sample as the square root of Simpson's diversity index over productive rearrangements. This immuneACCESS table, as held by TCRdb, lists in-frame sequences with V and J called but not all clones. Of the missing ones, under half trace to an unresolved V gene in checked studies; the others have no known cause. Clone size and V and J calls were adopted from that table, with D and trimming inferred from the DNA. The sample records some 110,000 clones, approximately 80% of which are singletons. The ten largest account for 11% to 15% of the sample.

From the cysteine up to the phenylalanine, the CDR3 has a length of 15 residues. Only CDR3 DNA is held: 45 bases, read in frame from base 1. CDR1 and CDR2, looked up from the germline V gene, are SGHRS and YFSETQ. Trimming accounts for 7 bases at V and 4 bases at J, while the number of junction bases matched to no gene is 12. Sequencing was performed on peripheral blood. The rearrangement combines TRBV5-1 with TRBJ2-3; 7 junctional bases match TRBD1. The sequence derives from a woman aged 60-75 years with acute or convalescent COVID-19. The nucleotides are TGCGCCAGCGCAAATGACAGGGTTCTCGCAGATACGCAGTATTTT. This translates into CASANDRVLADTQYF. Here the CDR3 is joined to the reference TRBV5-1 and TRBJ2-3 genes, and the full variable domain is: KAGVTQTPRYLIKTRGQQVTLSCSPISGHRSVSWYQQTPGQGLQFLFEYFSETQRNKGNFPGRFSGRQFSNSRSEMNVSTLELGDSALYLCASANDRVLADTQYFGPGTRLTVL.